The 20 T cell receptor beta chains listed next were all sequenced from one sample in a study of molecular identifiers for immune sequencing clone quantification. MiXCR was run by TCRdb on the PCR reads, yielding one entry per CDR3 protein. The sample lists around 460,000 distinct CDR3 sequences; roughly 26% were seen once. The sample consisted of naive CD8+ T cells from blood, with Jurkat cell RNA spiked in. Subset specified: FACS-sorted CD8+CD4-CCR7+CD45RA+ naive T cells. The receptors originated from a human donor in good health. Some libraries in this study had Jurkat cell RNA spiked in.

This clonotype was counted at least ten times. CDR3 nucleotide sequence: TGTGCCAGCAGTTTCCTTTCTAGCGGGGGAACCCAAGAGACCCAGTACTTC. Translation: CASSFLSSGGTQETQYF. This chain joins TRBV27 and TRBJ2-5; TRBD2 matches at 10 bases. CDR1 is MNHEY and CDR2 is SMNVEV in the germline V gene (reference sequence). Trimming cost V 3 bases and J 1 base; bases outside gene matches: 8. The CDR3 is made up of 17 amino acids.

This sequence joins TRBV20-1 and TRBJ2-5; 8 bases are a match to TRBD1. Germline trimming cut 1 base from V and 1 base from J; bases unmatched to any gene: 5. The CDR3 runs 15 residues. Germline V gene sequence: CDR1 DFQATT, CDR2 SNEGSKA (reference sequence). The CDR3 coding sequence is TGCAGTGCTAGAGTAGGACAGGGTGTCCAAGAGACCCAGTACTTC. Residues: CSARVGQGVQETQYF.

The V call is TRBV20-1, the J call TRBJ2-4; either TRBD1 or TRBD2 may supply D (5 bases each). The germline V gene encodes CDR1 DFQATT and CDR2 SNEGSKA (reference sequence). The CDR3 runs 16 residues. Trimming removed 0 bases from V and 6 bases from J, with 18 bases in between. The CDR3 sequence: CSARDVGTTLVNIQYF. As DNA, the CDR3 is TGCAGTGCTAGAGATGTGGGGACCACACTAGTAAACATTCAGTACTTC.

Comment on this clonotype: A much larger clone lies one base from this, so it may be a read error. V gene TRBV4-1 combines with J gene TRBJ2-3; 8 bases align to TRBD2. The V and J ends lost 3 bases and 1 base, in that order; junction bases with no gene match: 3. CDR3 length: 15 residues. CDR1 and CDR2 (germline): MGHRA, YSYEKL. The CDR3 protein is CASSHQRERTDTQYF. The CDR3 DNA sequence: TGCGCCAGCAGCCACCAGCGGGAGCGCACAGATACGCAGTATTTT.

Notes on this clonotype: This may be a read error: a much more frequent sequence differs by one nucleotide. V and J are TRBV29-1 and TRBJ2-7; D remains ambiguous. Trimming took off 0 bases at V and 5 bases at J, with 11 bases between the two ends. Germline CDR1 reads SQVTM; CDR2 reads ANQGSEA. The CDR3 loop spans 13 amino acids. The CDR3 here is CSVEDLETHEQYF. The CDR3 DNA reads TGCAGCGTTGAAGATCTGGAGACCCACGAGCAGTACTTC.

The CDR3 is CASSDPHDGFPYEQYF. DNA of the CDR3: TGTGCCAGCAGCGACCCGCACGATGGATTTCCCTACGAGCAGTACTTC. The rearrangement uses TRBV7-9 and TRBJ2-7; D unresolved. This CDR3 contains 16 residues. CDR1 is SEHNR, CDR2 FQNEAQ, per germline (reference sequence). Between the trimmed V and J ends, which lost 5 bases and 2 bases, there was a span of 19 bases.

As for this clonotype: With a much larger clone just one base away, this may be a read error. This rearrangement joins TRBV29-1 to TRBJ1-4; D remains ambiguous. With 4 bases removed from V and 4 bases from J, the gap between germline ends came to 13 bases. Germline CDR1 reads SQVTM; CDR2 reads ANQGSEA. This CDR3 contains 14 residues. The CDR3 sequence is CSVVLGVVNEKLFF. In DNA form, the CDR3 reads TGCAGCGTTGTTTTAGGTGTGGTTAATGAAAAACTGTTTTTT.

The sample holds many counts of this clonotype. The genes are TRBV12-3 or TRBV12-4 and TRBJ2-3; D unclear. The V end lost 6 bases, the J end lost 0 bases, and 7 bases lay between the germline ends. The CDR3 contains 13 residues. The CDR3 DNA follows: TGTGCCAGCAGAACCCTTAGCACAGATACGCAGTATTTT. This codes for CASRTLSTDTQYF.

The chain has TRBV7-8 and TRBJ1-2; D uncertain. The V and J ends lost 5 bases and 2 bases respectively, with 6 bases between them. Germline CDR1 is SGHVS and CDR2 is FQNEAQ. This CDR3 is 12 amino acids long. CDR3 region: CASSTENYGYTF. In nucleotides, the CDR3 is TGTGCCAGCAGCACGGAGAACTATGGCTACACCTTC.

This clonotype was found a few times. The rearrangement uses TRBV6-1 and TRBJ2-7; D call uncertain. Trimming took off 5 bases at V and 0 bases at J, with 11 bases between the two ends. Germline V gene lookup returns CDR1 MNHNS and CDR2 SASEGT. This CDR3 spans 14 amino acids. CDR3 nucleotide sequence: TGTGCCAGCAGTATACAACACCTCTCCTACGAGCAGTACTTC. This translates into CASSIQHLSYEQYF.

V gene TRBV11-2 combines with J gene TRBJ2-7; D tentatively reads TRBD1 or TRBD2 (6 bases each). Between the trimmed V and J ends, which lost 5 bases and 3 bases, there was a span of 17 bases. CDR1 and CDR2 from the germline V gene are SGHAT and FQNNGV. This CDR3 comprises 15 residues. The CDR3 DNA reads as TGTGCCAGCAGCCTGGGACACCGGGACTTCTACGAGCAGTACTTC. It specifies CASSLGHRDFYEQYF. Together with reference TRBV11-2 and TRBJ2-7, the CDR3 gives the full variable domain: EAGVAQSPRYKIIEKRQSVAFWCNPISGHATLYWYQQILGQGPKLLIQFQNNGVVDDSQLPKDRFSAERLKGVDSTLKIQPAKLEDSAVYLCASSLGHRDFYEQYFGPGTRLTVT.

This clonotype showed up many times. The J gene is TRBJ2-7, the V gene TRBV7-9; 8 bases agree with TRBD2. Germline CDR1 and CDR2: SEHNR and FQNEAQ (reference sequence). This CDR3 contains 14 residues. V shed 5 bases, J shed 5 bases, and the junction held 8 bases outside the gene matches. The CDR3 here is CASSLSGNQDEQYF. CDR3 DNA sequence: TGTGCCAGCAGCCTTAGCGGGAACCAGGACGAGCAGTACTTC.

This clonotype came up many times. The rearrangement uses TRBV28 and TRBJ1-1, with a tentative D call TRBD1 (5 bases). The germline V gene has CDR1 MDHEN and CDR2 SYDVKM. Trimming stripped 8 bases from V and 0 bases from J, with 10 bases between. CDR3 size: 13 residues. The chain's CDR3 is CASLDSLNTEAFF. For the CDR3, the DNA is TGTGCCAGCTTAGACAGCTTGAACACTGAAGCTTTCTTT.

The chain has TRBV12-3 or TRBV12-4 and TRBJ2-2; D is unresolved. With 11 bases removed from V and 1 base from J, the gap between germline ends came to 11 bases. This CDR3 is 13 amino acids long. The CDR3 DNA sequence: TGTGCCCAAGAAGGGCAGAACACCGGGGAGCTGTTTTTT. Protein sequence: CAQEGQNTGELFF.

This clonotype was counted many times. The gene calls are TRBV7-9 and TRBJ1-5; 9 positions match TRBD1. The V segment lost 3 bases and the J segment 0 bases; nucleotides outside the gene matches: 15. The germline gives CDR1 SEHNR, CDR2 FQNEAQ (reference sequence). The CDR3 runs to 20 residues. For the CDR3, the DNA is TGTGCCAGCAGCTTCAATCCGGGACAGGGCCCTTTTTATAGCAATCAGCCCCAGCATTTT. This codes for CASSFNPGQGPFYSNQPQHF.

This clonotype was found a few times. The CDR3 is CASRIARDRELSYEQYF. The CDR3 DNA follows: TGTGCCAGCAGAATAGCCCGGGACAGGGAGCTTTCCTACGAGCAGTACTTC. The chain has TRBV7-9 and TRBJ2-7; 9 positions agree with TRBD1. The CDR3 is made up of 17 amino acids. Germline CDR1 and CDR2: SEHNR and FQNEAQ (reference sequence). The V and J ends lost 6 bases and 1 base, in that order; junction bases with no gene match: 13. Full variable domain (missing parts from reference TRBV7-9 and TRBJ2-7): DTGVSQNPRHKITKRGQNVTFRCDPISEHNRLYWYRQTLGQGPEFLTYFQNEAQLEKSRLLSDRFSAERPKGSFSTLEIQRTEQGDSAMYLCASRIARDRELSYEQYFGPGTRLTVT.

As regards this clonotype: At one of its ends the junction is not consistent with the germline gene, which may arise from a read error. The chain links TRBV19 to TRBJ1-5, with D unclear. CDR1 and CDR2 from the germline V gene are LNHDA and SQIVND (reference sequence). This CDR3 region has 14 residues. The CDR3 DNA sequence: TGTGCCTGTAGTACCCACGGGAGCAATCAGCCCCAGCATTTT. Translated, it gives CACSTHGSNQPQHF.

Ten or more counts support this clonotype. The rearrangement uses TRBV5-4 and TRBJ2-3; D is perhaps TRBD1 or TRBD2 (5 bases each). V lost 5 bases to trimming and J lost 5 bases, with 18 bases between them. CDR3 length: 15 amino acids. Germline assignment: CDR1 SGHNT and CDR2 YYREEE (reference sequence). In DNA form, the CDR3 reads TGTGCCAGCAGAGAGTCGGGACGGGCTTTAGATACGCAGTATTTT. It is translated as CASRESGRALDTQYF.

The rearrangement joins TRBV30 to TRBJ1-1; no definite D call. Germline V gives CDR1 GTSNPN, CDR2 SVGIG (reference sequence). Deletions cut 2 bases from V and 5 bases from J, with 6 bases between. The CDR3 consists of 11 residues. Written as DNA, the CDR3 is TGTGCCTGGAGTCAACAGACTGAAGCTTTCTTT. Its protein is CAWSQQTEAFF.

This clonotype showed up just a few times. The CDR3 DNA reads TGTGCCAGCACCTTGGGCTATACCTACGAGCAGTACTTC. This encodes CASTLGYTYEQYF. The genes are TRBV12-3 or TRBV12-4 and TRBJ2-7; D ambiguous. The CDR3 sequence is 13 residues long. The V gene lost 7 bases and the J gene lost 2 bases, with 12 bases spanning the gap.